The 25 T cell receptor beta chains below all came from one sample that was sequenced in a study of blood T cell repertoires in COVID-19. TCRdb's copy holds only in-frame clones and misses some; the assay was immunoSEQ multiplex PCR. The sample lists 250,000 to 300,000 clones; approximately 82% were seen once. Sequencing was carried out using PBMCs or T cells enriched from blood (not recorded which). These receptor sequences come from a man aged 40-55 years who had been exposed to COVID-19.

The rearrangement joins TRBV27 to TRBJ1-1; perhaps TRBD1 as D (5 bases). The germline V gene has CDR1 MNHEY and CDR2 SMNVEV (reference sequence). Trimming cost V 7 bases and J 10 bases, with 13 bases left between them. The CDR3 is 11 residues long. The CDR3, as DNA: TGTGCCAGCACCTCCGGCGGGACAGCTTTCTTT. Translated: CASTSGGTAFF.

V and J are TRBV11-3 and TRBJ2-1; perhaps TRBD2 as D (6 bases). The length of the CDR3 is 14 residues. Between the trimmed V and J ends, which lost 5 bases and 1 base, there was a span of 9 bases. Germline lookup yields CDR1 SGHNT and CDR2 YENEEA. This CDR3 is CASSPAGSYNEQFF. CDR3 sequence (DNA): TGTGCCAGCAGCCCTGCGGGGTCCTACAATGAGCAGTTCTTC. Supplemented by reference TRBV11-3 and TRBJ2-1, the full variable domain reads EAGVVQSPRYKIIEKKQPVAFWCNPISGHNTLYWYLQNLGQGPELLIRYENEEAVDDSQLPKDRFSAERLKGVDSTLKIQPAELGDSAVYLCASSPAGSYNEQFFGPGTRLTVL.

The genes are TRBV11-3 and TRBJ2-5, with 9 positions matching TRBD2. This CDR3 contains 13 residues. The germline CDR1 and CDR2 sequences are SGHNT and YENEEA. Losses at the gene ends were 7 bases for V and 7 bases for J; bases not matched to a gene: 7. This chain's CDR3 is CASTLAGEGTQYF. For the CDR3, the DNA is TGTGCCAGCACTTTAGCGGGAGAGGGGACCCAGTACTTC. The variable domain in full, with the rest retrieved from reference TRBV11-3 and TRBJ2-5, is EAGVVQSPRYKIIEKKQPVAFWCNPISGHNTLYWYLQNLGQGPELLIRYENEEAVDDSQLPKDRFSAERLKGVDSTLKIQPAELGDSAVYLCASTLAGEGTQYFGPGTRLLVL.

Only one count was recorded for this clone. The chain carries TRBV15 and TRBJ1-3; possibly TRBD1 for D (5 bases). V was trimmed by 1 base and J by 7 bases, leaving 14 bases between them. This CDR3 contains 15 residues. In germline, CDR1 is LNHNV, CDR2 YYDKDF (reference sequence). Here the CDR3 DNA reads TGTGCCACCAGCAGAGGCGGGGCCTCTTTGAACACCATATATTTT. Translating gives CATSRGGASLNTIYF.

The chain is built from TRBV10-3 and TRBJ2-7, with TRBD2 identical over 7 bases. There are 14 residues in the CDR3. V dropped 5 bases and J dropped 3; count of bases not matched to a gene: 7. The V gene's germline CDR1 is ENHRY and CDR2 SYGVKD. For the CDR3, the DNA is TGTGCCATCAGTCGACTAGCTGATCGCTACGAGCAGTACTTC. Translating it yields CAISRLADRYEQYF.

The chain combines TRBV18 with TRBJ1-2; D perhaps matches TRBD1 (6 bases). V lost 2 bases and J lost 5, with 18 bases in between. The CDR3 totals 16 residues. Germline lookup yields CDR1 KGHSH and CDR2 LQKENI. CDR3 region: CASSPETLDRTYGYTF. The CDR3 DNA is TGTGCCAGCTCACCAGAGACCCTGGACAGAACTTATGGCTACACCTTC.

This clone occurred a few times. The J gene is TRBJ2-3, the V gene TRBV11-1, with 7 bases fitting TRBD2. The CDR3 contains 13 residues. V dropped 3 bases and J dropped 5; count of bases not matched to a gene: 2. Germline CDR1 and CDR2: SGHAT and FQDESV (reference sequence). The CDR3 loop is CASSFSGGDTQYF. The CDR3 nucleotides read TGTGCCAGCAGCTTTTCGGGGGGAGATACGCAGTATTTT.

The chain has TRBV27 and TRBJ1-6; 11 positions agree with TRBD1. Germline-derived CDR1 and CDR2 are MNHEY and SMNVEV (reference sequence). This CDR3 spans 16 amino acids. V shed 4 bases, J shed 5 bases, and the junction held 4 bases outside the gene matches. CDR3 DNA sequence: TGTGCCAGCAGTTCCCGGGACAGGGGGGATAATTCACCCCTCCACTTT. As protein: CASSSRDRGDNSPLHF.

This chain's CDR3 is CASSERGGPVYEQYF. CDR3 DNA sequence: TGTGCCAGCAGTGAACGCGGGGGCCCTGTATACGAGCAGTACTTC. V usage is TRBV2 and J usage is TRBJ2-7, with TRBD2 as a possible D gene (7 bases). Trimming shortened V by 2 bases and J by 4 bases, and 15 bases separated the two germline ends. Germline V gene sequence: CDR1 SNHLY, CDR2 FYNNEI. The CDR3 sequence is 15 residues long.

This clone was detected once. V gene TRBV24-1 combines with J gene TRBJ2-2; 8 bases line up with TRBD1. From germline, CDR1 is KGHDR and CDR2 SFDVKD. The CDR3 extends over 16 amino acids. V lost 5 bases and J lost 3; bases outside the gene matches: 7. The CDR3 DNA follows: TGTGCCACCAGTGCCTCCGGGACAGGCGACACCGGGGAGCTGTTTTTT. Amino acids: CATSASGTGDTGELFF.

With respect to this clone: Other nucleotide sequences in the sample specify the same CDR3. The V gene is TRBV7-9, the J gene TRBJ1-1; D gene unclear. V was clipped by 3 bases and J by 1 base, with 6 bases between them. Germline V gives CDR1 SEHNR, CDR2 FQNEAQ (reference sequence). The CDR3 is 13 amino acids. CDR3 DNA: TGTGCCAGCAGCTTGAGGCGGAACACTGAAGCTTTCTTT. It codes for CASSLRRNTEAFF.

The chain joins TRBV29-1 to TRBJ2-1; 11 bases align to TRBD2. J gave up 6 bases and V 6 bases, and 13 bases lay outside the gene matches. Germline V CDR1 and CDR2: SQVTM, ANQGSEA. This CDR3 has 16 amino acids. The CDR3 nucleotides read TGCAGCGTGCTTATAGCGGGAGGGCCAGGGGGCAATGAGCAGTTCTTC. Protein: CSVLIAGGPGGNEQFF.

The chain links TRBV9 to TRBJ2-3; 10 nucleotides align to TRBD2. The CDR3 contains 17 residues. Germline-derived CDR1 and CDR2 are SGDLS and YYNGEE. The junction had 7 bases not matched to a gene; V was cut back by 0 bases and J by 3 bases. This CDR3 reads CASSVEPSGGITDTQYF. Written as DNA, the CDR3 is TGTGCCAGCAGCGTAGAGCCTAGCGGGGGTATTACAGATACGCAGTATTTT. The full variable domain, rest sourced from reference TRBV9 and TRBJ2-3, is DSGVTQTPKHLITATGQRVTLRCSPRSGDLSVYWYQQSLDQGLQFLIQYYNGEERAKGNILERFSAQQFPDLHSELNLSSLELGDSALYFCASSVEPSGGITDTQYFGPGTRLTVL.

The CDR3 loop is CASMGQYNEQFF. In DNA, the CDR3 is TGCGCCAGCATGGGGCAGTACAATGAGCAGTTCTTC. The gene calls are TRBV5-1 and TRBJ2-1, with D maybe TRBD1 (5 bases). V gave up 6 bases and J gave up 4 bases, with 8 bases separating them. This CDR3 is 12 amino acids long. Looked up from germline, CDR1 is SGHRS and CDR2 is YFSETQ.

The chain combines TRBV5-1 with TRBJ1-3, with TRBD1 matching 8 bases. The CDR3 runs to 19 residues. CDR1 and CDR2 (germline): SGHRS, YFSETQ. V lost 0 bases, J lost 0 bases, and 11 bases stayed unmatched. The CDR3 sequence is CASSLAPGQVGGSGNTIYF. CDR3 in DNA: TGCGCCAGCAGCTTGGCCCCGGGACAGGTGGGCGGCTCTGGAAACACCATATATTTT.

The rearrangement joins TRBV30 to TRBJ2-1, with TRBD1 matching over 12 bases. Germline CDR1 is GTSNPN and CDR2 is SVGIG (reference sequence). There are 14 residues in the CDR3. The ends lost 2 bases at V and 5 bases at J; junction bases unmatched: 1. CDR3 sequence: CAWSRDRGHNEQFF. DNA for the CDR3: TGTGCCTGGAGTAGGGACAGGGGGCACAATGAGCAGTTCTTC.

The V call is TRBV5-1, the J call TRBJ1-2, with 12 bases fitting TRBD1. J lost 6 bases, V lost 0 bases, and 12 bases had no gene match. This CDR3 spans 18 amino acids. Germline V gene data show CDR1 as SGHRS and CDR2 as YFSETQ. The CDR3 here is CASSLGPGQGASENGYTF. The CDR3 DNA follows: TGCGCCAGCAGCTTGGGTCCGGGACAGGGGGCATCGGAGAATGGCTACACCTTC.

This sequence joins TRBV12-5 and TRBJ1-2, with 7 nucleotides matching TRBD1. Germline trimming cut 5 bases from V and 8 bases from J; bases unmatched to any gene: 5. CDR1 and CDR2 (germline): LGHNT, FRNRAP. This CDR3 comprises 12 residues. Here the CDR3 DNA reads TGTGCTAGTGGTCCAGGGGGTAGGGGCTACACCTTC. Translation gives CASGPGGRGYTF.

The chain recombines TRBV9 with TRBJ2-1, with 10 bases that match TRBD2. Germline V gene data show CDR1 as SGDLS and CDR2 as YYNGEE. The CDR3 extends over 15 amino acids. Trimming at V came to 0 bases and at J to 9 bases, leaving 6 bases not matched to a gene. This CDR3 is CASSVGNSGRLEQFF. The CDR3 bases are TGTGCCAGCAGCGTAGGAAATAGCGGGAGGCTTGAGCAGTTCTTC.

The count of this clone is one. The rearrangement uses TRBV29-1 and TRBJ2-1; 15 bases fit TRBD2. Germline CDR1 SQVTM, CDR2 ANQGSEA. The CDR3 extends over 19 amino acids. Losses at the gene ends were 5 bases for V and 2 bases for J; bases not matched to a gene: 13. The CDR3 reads CSVPGPGLAGGVPYNEQFF. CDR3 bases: TGCAGCGTTCCTGGGCCCGGACTAGCGGGAGGGGTCCCCTACAATGAGCAGTTCTTC.

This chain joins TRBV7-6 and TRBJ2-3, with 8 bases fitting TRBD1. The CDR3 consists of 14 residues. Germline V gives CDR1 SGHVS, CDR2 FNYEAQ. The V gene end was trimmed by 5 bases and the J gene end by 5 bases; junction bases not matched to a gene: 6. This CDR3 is CASSPRTGRDTQYF. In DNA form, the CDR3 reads TGTGCCAGCAGCCCTAGGACAGGGCGAGATACGCAGTATTTT. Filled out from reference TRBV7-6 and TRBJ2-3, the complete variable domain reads GAGVSQSPRYKVTKRGQDVALRCDPISGHVSLYWYRQALGQGPEFLTYFNYEAQQDKSGLPNDRFSAERPEGSISTLTIQRTEQRDSAMYRCASSPRTGRDTQYFGPGTRLTVL.

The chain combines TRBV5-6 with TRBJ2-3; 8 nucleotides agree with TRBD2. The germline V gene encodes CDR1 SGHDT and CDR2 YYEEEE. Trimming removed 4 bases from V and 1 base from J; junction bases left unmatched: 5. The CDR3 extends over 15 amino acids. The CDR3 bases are TGTGCCAGCAGCCCGATGACTAGCGGCACAGATACGCAGTATTTT. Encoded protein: CASSPMTSGTDTQYF.

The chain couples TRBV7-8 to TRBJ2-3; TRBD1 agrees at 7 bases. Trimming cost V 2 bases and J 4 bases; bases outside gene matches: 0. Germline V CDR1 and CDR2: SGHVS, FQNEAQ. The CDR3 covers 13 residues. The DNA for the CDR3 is TGTGCCAGCAGCTTACAGGGGGCAGATACGCAGTATTTT. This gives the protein CASSLQGADTQYF.

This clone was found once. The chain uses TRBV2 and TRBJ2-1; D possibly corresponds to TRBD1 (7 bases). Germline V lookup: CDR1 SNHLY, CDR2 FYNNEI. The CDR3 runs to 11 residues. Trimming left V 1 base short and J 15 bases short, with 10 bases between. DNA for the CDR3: TGTGCCAGCAGTGAAGGCGGGACAGTGTTCTTC. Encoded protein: CASSEGGTVFF.

In DNA, the CDR3 is TGTGCCAGCCACATTACAGGGGGTCGGTACAATGAGCAGTTCTTC. Translation: CASHITGGRYNEQFF. This chain joins TRBV19 and TRBJ2-1, with 8 nucleotides matching TRBD1. This CDR3 has 15 residues. The ends lost 9 bases at V and 4 bases at J; junction bases unmatched: 11. Germline lookup yields CDR1 LNHDA and CDR2 SQIVND (reference sequence). The whole variable domain, filled in from reference TRBV19 and TRBJ2-1, reads DGGITQSPKYLFRKEGQNVTLSCEQNLNHDAMYWYRQDPGQGLRLIYYSQIVNDFQKGDIAEGYSVSREKKESFPLTVTSAQKNPTAFYLCASHITGGRYNEQFFGPGTRLTVL.